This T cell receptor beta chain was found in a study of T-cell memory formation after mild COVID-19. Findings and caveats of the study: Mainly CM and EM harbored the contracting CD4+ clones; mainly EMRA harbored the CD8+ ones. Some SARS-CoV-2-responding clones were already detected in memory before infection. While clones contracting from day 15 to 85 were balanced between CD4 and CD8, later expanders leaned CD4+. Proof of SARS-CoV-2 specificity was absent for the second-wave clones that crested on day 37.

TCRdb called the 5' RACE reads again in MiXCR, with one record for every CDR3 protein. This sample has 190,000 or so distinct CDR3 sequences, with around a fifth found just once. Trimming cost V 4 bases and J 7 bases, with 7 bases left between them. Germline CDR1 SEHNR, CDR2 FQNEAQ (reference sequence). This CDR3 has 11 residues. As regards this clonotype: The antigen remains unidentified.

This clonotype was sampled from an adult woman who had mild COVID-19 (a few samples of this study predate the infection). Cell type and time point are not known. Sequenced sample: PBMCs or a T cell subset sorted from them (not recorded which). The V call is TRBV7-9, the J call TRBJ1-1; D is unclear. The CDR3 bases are TGTGCCAGCAGCTCCCCAGGTGAAGCTTTCTTT. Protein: CASSSPGEAFF.